Following are 31 T cell receptor beta chains from one sample sequenced in a study of beta chain features in type 1 diabetes. Of the isolated RNA, all was reverse transcribed, and so the sequenced material was expressed TCRB transcripts. Using immunoSEQ multiplex PCR, the repertoire was profiled, and TCRdb retains in-frame clones only, with some absent. Of roughly 380,000 clones listed, roughly a fifth were seen once; the top ten hold approximately 0.043%. Input material: naive CD4+ T cells from blood. The source is a young woman in good health.

The chain carries TRBV20-1 and TRBJ2-3; no definite D call. The CDR3 runs to 10 residues. Trimming left V 4 bases short and J 3 bases short, with 2 bases between. The germline V gene has CDR1 DFQATT and CDR2 SNEGSKA (reference sequence). The CDR3, as DNA: TGCAGTGCTACTACAGATACGCAGTATTTT. It codes for CSATTDTQYF.

This chain uses TRBV19 with TRBJ2-7; a weak D match, TRBD2 (5 bases). Looked up from germline, CDR1 is LNHDA and CDR2 is SQIVND (reference sequence). Between the trimmed V and J ends, which lost 5 bases and 5 bases, there was a span of 13 bases. CDR3 length: 13 amino acids. CDR3 loop: CASSAPGVNEQYF. Here the CDR3 DNA reads TGTGCCAGTAGTGCCCCCGGGGTAAACGAGCAGTACTTC. Full variable domain (remainder filled in from reference TRBV19 and TRBJ2-7): DGGITQSPKYLFRKEGQNVTLSCEQNLNHDAMYWYRQDPGQGLRLIYYSQIVNDFQKGDIAEGYSVSREKKESFPLTVTSAQKNPTAFYLCASSAPGVNEQYFGPGTRLTVT.

This clone has a handful of counts. V and J are TRBV29-1 and TRBJ2-2, with D maybe TRBD1 (5 bases). The CDR3 loop spans 14 amino acids. Trimming took 5 bases from V and 1 from J, leaving 11 bases between them. Germline V gene lookup returns CDR1 SQVTM and CDR2 ANQGSEA. The CDR3 bases are TGCAGCGTTACCCAGGGCGAGAACACCGGGGAGCTGTTTTTT. It is translated as CSVTQGENTGELFF.

V and J are TRBV9 and TRBJ2-7; D is possibly TRBD2 (7 bases). The V end lost 0 bases, the J end lost 0 bases, and 10 bases lay between the germline ends. This CDR3 is built from 15 residues. CDR1 is SGDLS and CDR2 is YYNGEE in the germline V gene. The DNA of the CDR3 is TGTGCCAGCAGCGTAGAGGCGGGGGCCTCCTACGAGCAGTACTTC. Protein sequence: CASSVEAGASYEQYF. The whole variable domain, remainder taken from reference TRBV9 and TRBJ2-7, is DSGVTQTPKHLITATGQRVTLRCSPRSGDLSVYWYQQSLDQGLQFLIQYYNGEERAKGNILERFSAQQFPDLHSELNLSSLELGDSALYFCASSVEAGASYEQYFGPGTRLTVT.

CDR3 in amino acids: CATTRNTEAFF. The CDR3, as DNA: TGTGCCACCACTCGGAACACTGAAGCTTTCTTT. V usage is TRBV10-3 and J usage is TRBJ1-1, with D uncertain. The germline gives CDR1 ENHRY, CDR2 SYGVKD. This CDR3 has 11 residues. Deletions cut 10 bases from V and 1 base from J, with 7 bases between.

The gene calls are TRBV6-6 and TRBJ2-5; perhaps TRBD1 as D (6 bases). The CDR3 spans 13 residues. Germline V gives CDR1 MNHNY, CDR2 SVGAGI (reference sequence). V was cut by 6 bases and J by 5 bases, with 13 bases left in between. The CDR3 DNA is TGTGCCAGCAGGCCTGGGGGCCTCGAGACCCAGTACTTC. Protein: CASRPGGLETQYF.

The chain carries TRBV5-4 and TRBJ2-1; TRBD1 aligns across 8 bases. V dropped 4 bases and J dropped 4; count of bases not matched to a gene: 7. Germline-derived CDR1 and CDR2 are SGHNT and YYREEE (reference sequence). The CDR3 loop spans 15 amino acids. The CDR3 bases are TGTGCCAGCAGCAAGGGGACAGGCGAGTACAATGAGCAGTTCTTC. This gives the protein CASSKGTGEYNEQFF.

The chain recombines TRBV18 with TRBJ2-5; 8 nucleotides line up with TRBD1. The ends lost 6 bases at V and 5 bases at J; junction bases unmatched: 5. Germline CDR1 is KGHSH and CDR2 is LQKENI. This CDR3 has 13 amino acids. This CDR3 reads CASSPGGRETQYF. CDR3 coding DNA: TGTGCCAGCTCCCCAGGGGGCAGGGAGACCCAGTACTTC.

The chain has TRBV6-5 and TRBJ1-1; the D gene is possibly TRBD1 (6 bases). This CDR3 spans 14 amino acids. Trimming stripped 5 bases from V and 1 base from J, with 11 bases between. CDR1 is MNHEY and CDR2 is SVGAGI in the germline V gene. CDR3 DNA sequence: TGTGCCAGCAGTAGGGACAATCCGAACACTGAAGCTTTCTTT. It specifies CASSRDNPNTEAFF.

V and J are TRBV5-6 and TRBJ1-1; D is undetermined. The CDR3 length is 14 residues. Trimming shortened V by 0 bases and J by 5 bases, and 11 bases separated the two germline ends. Germline V lookup: CDR1 SGHDT, CDR2 YYEEEE. The CDR3 nucleotides are TGTGCCAGCAGCTTGGCCATCGGAGGTACTGAAGCTTTCTTT. Amino acid sequence: CASSLAIGGTEAFF.

This sequence joins TRBV30 and TRBJ1-1; the D gene is possibly TRBD1 (5 bases). This CDR3 contains 12 residues. Germline CDR1 reads GTSNPN; CDR2 reads SVGIG (reference sequence). V was pared by 3 bases and J by 5 bases, with 10 bases between. This CDR3 reads CAWRPQGTEAFF. The CDR3 coding sequence is TGTGCCTGGAGGCCCCAGGGAACTGAAGCTTTCTTT.

The V call is TRBV30, the J call TRBJ2-1; 11 nucleotides line up with TRBD1. Germline CDR1 is GTSNPN and CDR2 is SVGIG (reference sequence). The CDR3 sequence is 13 residues long. Trimming took 4 bases from V and 12 from J; bases not matched to a gene: 8. CDR3 residues: CAWKGTGGNRQFF. The CDR3 nucleotides are TGTGCCTGGAAGGGGACAGGGGGTAACCGGCAGTTCTTC.

The genes are TRBV14 and TRBJ2-5; weak D call: TRBD2 (6 bases). V lost 1 base to trimming and J lost 5 bases, with 14 bases between them. Per the germline V gene, CDR1 is SGHDN and CDR2 is FVKESK. The length of the CDR3 is 15 residues. The CDR3 DNA reads TGTGCCAGCAGCCAAGTCGGGGGAAGAGGGGAGACCCAGTACTTC. This translates into CASSQVGGRGETQYF.

The chain carries TRBV7-2 and TRBJ2-7; 9 bases line up with TRBD1. The germline V gene encodes CDR1 SGHTA and CDR2 FQGNSA. The CDR3 has 15 residues. Trimming removed 5 bases from V and 0 bases from J; junction bases left unmatched: 5. The CDR3, as DNA: TGTGCCAGCAGCCTCGGACAGGGGCTCTCCTACGAGCAGTACTTC. As protein: CASSLGQGLSYEQYF.

The chain is built from TRBV18 and TRBJ1-6; no definite D call. V lost 1 base, J lost 10 bases, and 14 bases lay in between. CDR3 length equals 15 residues. From germline, CDR1 is KGHSH and CDR2 LQKENI. In nucleotides, the CDR3 is TGTGCCAGCTCACCACTCGAGGGTAGAGACTCACCCCTCCACTTT. Translated, it gives CASSPLEGRDSPLHF.

Comment on this clone: In the same sample, other DNA sequences code for this CDR3. The rearrangement joins TRBV2 to TRBJ1-6; D possibly corresponds to TRBD1 (5 bases). The CDR3 has 13 amino acids. Trimming cost V 6 bases and J 7 bases, with 10 bases left between them. Germline lookup yields CDR1 SNHLY and CDR2 FYNNEI. CDR3 residues: CASSGQGNSPLHF. Here the CDR3 DNA reads TGTGCCAGCAGCGGACAAGGGAATTCACCCCTCCACTTT.

This clone was seen a single time. This chain's CDR3 is CASLKRGDNEQFF. CDR3 nucleotide sequence: TGTGCCTCCCTTAAGCGGGGTGACAATGAGCAGTTCTTC. This chain connects TRBV30 to TRBJ2-1; 7 bases align to TRBD2. V trimming: 7 bases; J trimming: 5 bases; junction bases outside the gene matches: 8. Germline CDR1 and CDR2: GTSNPN and SVGIG (reference sequence). This CDR3 has 13 amino acids.

This clone has more than one count but fewer than ten. At one boundary the junction diverges from the germline segment, which might be a read error. The gene calls are TRBV4-1 and TRBJ2-5; 9 positions match TRBD1. The CDR3 extends over 13 amino acids. Germline CDR1 MGHRA, CDR2 YSYEKL. CDR3 sequence reads: CASSQDLRDRVDF. The CDR3 region has the DNA TGCGCCAGCAGCCAAGATCTACGGGACAGGGTGGACTTC.

This clone was detected only a few times. This chain links TRBV29-1 with TRBJ1-5; 7 bases map to TRBD1. The CDR3 totals 12 residues. V shed 7 bases, J shed 5 bases, and the junction held 5 bases outside the gene matches. Germline values: CDR1 SQVTM, CDR2 ANQGSEA. The chain's CDR3 is CSAGGKDQPQHF. DNA of the CDR3: TGCAGCGCAGGGGGGAAGGATCAGCCCCAGCATTTT.

The chain uses TRBV21-1 and TRBJ2-5; TRBD2 was called by the table and not checked on the DNA. TRBV21-1 is recorded as a pseudogene. The CDR3 consists of 15 residues. The CDR3 coding sequence is TGTGCCAGCAGTCCCGGCTACGGAGACCAAGAGACCCAGTACTTC. Translated, it gives CASSPGYGDQETQYF.

There are a few counts of this clone. This CDR3 is also generated by other DNA sequences in the sample. V is TRBV30 and J is TRBJ1-2; TRBD1 matches at 11 bases. V shed 2 bases and J 4 bases; nucleotides not matched to a gene: 3. Germline CDR1 is GTSNPN and CDR2 is SVGIG (reference sequence). This CDR3 comprises 14 residues. CDR3 DNA: TGTGCCTGGAGTCCCGGGACAGGGGGCTATGGCTACACCTTC. Translation: CAWSPGTGGYGYTF.

This sequence joins TRBV5-1 and TRBJ2-1; TRBD2 is a possible D gene (6 bases). Per the germline V gene, CDR1 is SGHRS and CDR2 is YFSETQ. This CDR3 has 15 residues. Trimming pared 4 bases from V and 0 bases from J, leaving 11 bases between. In DNA form, the CDR3 reads TGCGCCAGCAGCATTGGAGGGAGCTCCTACAATGAGCAGTTCTTC. It is translated as CASSIGGSSYNEQFF.

The chain employs TRBV30 and TRBJ2-7; D may be TRBD2 (5 bases). V was trimmed by 1 base and J by 5 bases, leaving 12 bases between them. CDR3 size: 13 residues. Germline-derived CDR1 and CDR2 are GTSNPN and SVGIG (reference sequence). CDR3 amino acids: CAWSGGPAHEQYF. The CDR3 coding sequence is TGTGCCTGGAGTGGAGGGCCAGCCCACGAGCAGTACTTC.

The chain has TRBV5-1 and TRBJ2-5; weak D call: TRBD2 (6 bases). This CDR3 has 14 residues. Trimming removed 4 bases at V and 5 bases at J, with 15 bases between. Per the germline V gene, CDR1 is SGHRS and CDR2 is YFSETQ. The CDR3 nucleotides are TGCGCCAGCAGCCCTCGCGTGGGAGGCGAGACCCAGTACTTC. The encoded protein is CASSPRVGGETQYF. The full variable domain, its missing parts supplied by reference TRBV5-1 and TRBJ2-5, is KAGVTQTPRYLIKTRGQQVTLSCSPISGHRSVSWYQQTPGQGLQFLFEYFSETQRNKGNFPGRFSGRQFSNSRSEMNVSTLELGDSALYLCASSPRVGGETQYFGPGTRLLVL.

This clone has more than one count but fewer than ten. The chain has TRBV5-6 and TRBJ2-6; 7 nucleotides line up with TRBD1. This CDR3 has 16 residues. The germline V gene has CDR1 SGHDT and CDR2 YYEEEE. V trimming: 4 bases; J trimming: 1 base; junction bases outside the gene matches: 5. This CDR3 reads CASSRTGFSGANVLTF. CDR3 bases: TGTGCCAGCAGCCGGACAGGCTTTTCTGGGGCCAACGTCCTGACTTTC.

This clone was detected a few times. The chain has TRBV29-1 and TRBJ2-7; D possibly corresponds to TRBD1 (6 bases). Germline lookup yields CDR1 SQVTM and CDR2 ANQGSEA. The CDR3 spans 12 residues. The V gene lost 7 bases and the J gene lost 6 bases, with 16 bases spanning the gap. CDR3 coding DNA: TGCAGCGCTGGGGATACGACAGGCGAGCAGTACTTC. The encoded protein is CSAGDTTGEQYF.

This clone was counted between two and nine times. This chain links TRBV7-9 with TRBJ1-2, with D possibly being TRBD1 (5 bases). This CDR3 comprises 14 residues. Germline V gene sequence: CDR1 SEHNR, CDR2 FQNEAQ (reference sequence). The germline V and J ends were trimmed by 5 bases and 5 bases, with 15 bases remaining between them. CDR3 sequence: CASSPRQPVYGYTF. The CDR3 nucleotides are TGTGCCAGCAGCCCACGACAGCCTGTTTATGGCTACACCTTC.

This chain connects TRBV7-8 to TRBJ2-2; D gene uncertain. This CDR3 has 12 residues. Germline V gene lookup returns CDR1 SGHVS and CDR2 FQNEAQ. Trimming cost V 10 bases and J 3 bases, with 9 bases left between them. The CDR3 loop is CATLPYTGELFF. DNA for the CDR3: TGTGCCACCCTCCCGTACACCGGGGAGCTGTTTTTT. Using reference TRBV7-8 and TRBJ2-2 for the parts outside the CDR3, the full variable domain is GAGVSQSPRYKVAKRGQDVALRCDPISGHVSLFWYQQALGQGPEFLTYFQNEAQLDKSGLPSDRFFAERPEGSVSTLKIQRTQQEDSAVYLCATLPYTGELFFGEGSRLTVL.

In its sample, this clone was seen a few times. This sequence joins TRBV9 and TRBJ2-1; D not resolved. Trimming removed 0 bases at V and 1 base at J, with 8 bases between. This CDR3 spans 15 amino acids. Germline CDR1 SGDLS, CDR2 YYNGEE. The CDR3 coding sequence is TGTGCCAGCAGCGTAGTGTCTACTTCCTACAATGAGCAGTTCTTC. This encodes CASSVVSTSYNEQFF.

The chain combines TRBV7-9 with TRBJ2-1; 11 nucleotides line up with TRBD2. Trimming took 2 bases from V and 0 from J; bases not matched to a gene: 3. Germline V lookup: CDR1 SEHNR, CDR2 FQNEAQ (reference sequence). This CDR3 is 17 amino acids long. Written as DNA, the CDR3 is TGTGCCAGCAGCTTAATCACTAGCGGGAGCTCCTACAATGAGCAGTTCTTC. Translating it yields CASSLITSGSSYNEQFF.

The rearrangement links TRBV9 to TRBJ2-7; D gene unclear. The germline V gene encodes CDR1 SGDLS and CDR2 YYNGEE. CDR3 size: 13 residues. V lost 0 bases, J lost 6 bases, and 10 bases lay in between. This chain's CDR3 is CASSVAGTGEQYF. CDR3 bases: TGTGCCAGCAGCGTAGCGGGTACCGGCGAGCAGTACTTC.